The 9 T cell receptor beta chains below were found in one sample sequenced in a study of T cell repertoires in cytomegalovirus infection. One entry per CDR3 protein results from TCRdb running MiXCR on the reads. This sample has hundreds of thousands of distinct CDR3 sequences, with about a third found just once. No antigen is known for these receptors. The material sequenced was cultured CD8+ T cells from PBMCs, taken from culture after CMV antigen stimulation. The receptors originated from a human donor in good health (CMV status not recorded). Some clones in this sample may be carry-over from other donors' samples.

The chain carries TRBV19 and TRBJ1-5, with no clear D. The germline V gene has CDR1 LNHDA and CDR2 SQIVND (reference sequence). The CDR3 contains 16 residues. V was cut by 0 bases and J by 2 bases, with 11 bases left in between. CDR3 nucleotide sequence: TGTGCCAGTAGTATAGAATCATTTCGGGGCAATCAGCCCCAGCATTTT. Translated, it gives CASSIESFRGNQPQHF.

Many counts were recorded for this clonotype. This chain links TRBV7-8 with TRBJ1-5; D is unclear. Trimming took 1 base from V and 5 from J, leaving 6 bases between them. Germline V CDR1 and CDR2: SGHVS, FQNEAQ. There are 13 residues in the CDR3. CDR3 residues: CASSLEVYQPQHF. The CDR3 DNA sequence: TGTGCCAGCAGCTTAGAGGTATATCAGCCCCAGCATTTT.

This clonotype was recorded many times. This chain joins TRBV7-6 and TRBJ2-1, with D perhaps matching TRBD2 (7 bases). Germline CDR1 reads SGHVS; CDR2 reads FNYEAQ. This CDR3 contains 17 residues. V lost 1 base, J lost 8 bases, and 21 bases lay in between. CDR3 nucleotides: TGTGCCAGCAGCTTAGAGTGGAACGGGGGGCCCCCCGATGAGCAGTTCTTC. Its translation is CASSLEWNGGPPDEQFF.

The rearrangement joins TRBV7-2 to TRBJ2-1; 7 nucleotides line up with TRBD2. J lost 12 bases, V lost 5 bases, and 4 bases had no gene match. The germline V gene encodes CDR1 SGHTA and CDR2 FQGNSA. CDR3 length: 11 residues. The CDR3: CASSQREGQFF. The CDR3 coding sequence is TGTGCCAGCAGCCAAAGGGAGGGGCAGTTCTTC.

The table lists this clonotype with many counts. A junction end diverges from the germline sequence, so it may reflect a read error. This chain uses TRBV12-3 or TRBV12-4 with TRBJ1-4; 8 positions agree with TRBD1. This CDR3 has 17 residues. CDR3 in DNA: TGTGCCAGCAGTTCCGACCGCAGGGGGCGTTCGCTATTCCCATCCAGCTTT. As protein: CASSSDRRGRSLFPSSF.

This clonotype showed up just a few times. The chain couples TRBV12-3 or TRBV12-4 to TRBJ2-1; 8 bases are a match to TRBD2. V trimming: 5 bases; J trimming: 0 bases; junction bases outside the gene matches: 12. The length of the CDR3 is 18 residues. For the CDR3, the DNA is TGTGCCAGCAGTGGGGGGGTAGCGGGGTCGAGCTCCTACAATGAGCAGTTCTTC. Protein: CASSGGVAGSSSYNEQFF.

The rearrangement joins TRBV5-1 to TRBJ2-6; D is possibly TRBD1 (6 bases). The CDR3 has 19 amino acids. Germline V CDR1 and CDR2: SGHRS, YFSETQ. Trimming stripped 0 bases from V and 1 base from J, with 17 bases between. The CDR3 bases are TGCGCCAGCAGCTTGGTTTTATCCGGGACACCTTCTGGGGCCAACGTCCTGACTTTC. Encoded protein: CASSLVLSGTPSGANVLTF.

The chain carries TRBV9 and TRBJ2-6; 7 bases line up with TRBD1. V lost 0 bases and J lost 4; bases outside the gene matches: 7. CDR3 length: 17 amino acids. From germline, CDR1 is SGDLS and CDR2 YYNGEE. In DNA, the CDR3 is TGTGCCAGCAGCGTAGGAGGGGGCGGGCGAGGGGCCAACGTCCTGACTTTC. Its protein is CASSVGGGGRGANVLTF. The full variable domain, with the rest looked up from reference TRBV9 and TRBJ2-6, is DSGVTQTPKHLITATGQRVTLRCSPRSGDLSVYWYQQSLDQGLQFLIQYYNGEERAKGNILERFSAQQFPDLHSELNLSSLELGDSALYFCASSVGGGGRGANVLTFGAGSRLTVL.

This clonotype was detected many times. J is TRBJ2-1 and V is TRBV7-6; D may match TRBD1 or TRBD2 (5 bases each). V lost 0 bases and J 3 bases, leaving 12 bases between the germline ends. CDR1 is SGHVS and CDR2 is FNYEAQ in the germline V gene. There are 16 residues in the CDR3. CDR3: CASSLAEGPNYNEQFF. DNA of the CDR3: TGTGCCAGCAGCTTAGCTGAGGGGCCGAACTACAATGAGCAGTTCTTC.